Listed here is a single T cell receptor (beta chain). Its antigen is still unknown. The sample comes from a study of cytomegalovirus exposure and HLA in healthy donors. Turning to the study itself: Earlier, 150 million to 200 million T cells were analyzed, and fewer than 120 million unique TCR beta sequences were found among them.

Study conclusions and caveats: The investigators catalogued 150 to 200 TCR beta chains as cytomegalovirus-associated. By a later analysis, the bulk of CMV-associated TCR beta chains appeared HLA-restricted. In an earlier analysis, about 90% or about 30%: the productive usage of most TCR beta V segments.

PCR used 60 Vbeta primers and 13 Jbeta primers. Assay: immunoSEQ multiplex PCR; the TCRdb copy retains only in-frame clones and omits some. The sample has some 170,000 clones; around 81% are singletons. The CDR3 runs 15 residues. The germline V gene has CDR1 MDHEN and CDR2 SYDVKM. Trimming shortened V by 1 base and J by 6 bases, and 15 bases separated the two germline ends. This chain links TRBV28 with TRBJ1-2, with TRBD1 as a possible D gene (5 bases). The sequencing sample was made of PBMCs. The receptor was derived from a woman aged 25 to 39 in good health and CMV-seronegative. DNA of the CDR3: TGTGCCAGCAGTTTATTTCAGGGCCCGCGAGATGGCTACACCTTC. Protein: CASSLFQGPRDGYTF.